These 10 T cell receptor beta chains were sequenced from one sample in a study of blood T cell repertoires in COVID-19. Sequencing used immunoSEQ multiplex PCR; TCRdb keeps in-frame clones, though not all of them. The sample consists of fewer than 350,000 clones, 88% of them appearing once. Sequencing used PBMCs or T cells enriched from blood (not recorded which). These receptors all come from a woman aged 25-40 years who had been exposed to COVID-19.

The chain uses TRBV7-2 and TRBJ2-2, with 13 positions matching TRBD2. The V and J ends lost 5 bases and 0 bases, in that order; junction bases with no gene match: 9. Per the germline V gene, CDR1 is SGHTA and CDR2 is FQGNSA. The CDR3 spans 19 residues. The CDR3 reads CASSPGTSGKFANTGELFF. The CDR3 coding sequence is TGTGCCAGCAGCCCCGGGACTAGCGGGAAGTTCGCGAACACCGGGGAGCTGTTTTTT.

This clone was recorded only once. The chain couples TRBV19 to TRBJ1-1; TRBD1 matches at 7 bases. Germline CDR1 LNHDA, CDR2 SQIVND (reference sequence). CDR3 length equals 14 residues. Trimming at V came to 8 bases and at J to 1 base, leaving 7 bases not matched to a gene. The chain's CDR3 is CASLPGQKNTEAFF. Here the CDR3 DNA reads TGTGCCAGTCTCCCGGGACAGAAGAACACTGAAGCTTTCTTT.

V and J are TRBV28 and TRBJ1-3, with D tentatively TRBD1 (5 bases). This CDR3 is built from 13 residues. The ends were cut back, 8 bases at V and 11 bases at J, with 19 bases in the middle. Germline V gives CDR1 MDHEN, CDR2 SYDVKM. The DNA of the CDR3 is TGTGCCAGCGGGGGGATTAACGGGGCAGCCATATATTTT. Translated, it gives CASGGINGAAIYF.

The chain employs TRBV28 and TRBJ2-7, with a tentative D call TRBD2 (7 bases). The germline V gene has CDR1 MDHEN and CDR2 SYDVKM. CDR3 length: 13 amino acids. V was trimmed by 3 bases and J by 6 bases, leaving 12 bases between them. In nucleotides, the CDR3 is TGTGCCAGCAGTTTTTCGGGGGGCTCCGAGCAGTACTTC. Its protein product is CASSFSGGSEQYF.

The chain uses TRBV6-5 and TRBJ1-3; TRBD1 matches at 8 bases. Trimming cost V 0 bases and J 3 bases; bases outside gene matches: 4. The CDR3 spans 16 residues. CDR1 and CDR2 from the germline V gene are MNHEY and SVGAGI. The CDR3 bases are TGTGCCAGCAGTTACTCCCGGGACAGGTTTGGAAACACCATATATTTT. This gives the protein CASSYSRDRFGNTIYF.

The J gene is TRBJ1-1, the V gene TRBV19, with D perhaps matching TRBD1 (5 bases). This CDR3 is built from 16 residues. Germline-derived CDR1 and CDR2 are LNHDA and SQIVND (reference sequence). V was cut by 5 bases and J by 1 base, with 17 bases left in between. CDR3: CASSPGDSLSNTEAFF. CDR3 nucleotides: TGTGCCAGTAGTCCAGGAGACAGCCTTTCGAACACTGAAGCTTTCTTT.

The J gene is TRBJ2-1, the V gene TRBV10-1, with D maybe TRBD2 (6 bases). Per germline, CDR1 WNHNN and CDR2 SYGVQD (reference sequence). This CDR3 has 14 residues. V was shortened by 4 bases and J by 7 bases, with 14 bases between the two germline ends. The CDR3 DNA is TGCGCCAGCAGTGTGGAGACTAGGGTTAATGAGCAGTTCTTC. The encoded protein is CASSVETRVNEQFF.

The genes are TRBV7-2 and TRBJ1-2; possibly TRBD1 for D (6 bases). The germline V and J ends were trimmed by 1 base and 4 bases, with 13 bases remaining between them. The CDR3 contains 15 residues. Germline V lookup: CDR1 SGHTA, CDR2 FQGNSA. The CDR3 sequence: CASSLVFRGAYGYTF. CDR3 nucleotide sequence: TGTGCCAGCAGCTTAGTGTTCAGGGGCGCCTATGGCTACACCTTC.

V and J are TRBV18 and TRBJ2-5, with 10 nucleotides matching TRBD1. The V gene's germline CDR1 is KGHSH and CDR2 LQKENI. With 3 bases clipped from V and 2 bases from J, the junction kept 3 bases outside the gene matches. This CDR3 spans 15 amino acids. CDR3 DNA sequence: TGTGCCAGCTCACCGGACAGGGGGGCACAAGAGACCCAGTACTTC. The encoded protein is CASSPDRGAQETQYF.

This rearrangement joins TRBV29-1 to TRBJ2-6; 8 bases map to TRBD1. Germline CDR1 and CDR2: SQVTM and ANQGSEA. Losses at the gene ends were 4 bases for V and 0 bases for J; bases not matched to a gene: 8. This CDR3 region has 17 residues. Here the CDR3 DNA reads TGCAGCGTTGCCCCGGGACAGGCCTCCTCTGGGGCCAACGTCCTGACTTTC. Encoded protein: CSVAPGQASSGANVLTF.